The clone carrying this T cell receptor (beta chain) has ten or more counts. The entry originates in a study of T-cell reconstitution after alpha-beta-depleted transplantation in children. The TCRbeta library incorporated unique molecular identifiers. One entry per CDR3 protein, called by TCRdb with MiXCR from the PCR reads. This sample yields 60,000 to 80,000 distinct CDR3 sequences, of which more than 5.5% are seen a single time; around 2.5% belongs to the top ten. The J segment lost 7 bases and the V segment lost 8 bases, leaving 2 bases of the junction unmatched. The CDR3 loop spans 12 amino acids. Germline lookup yields CDR1 WSHSY and CDR2 SAAADI.

The source was PBMCs from the stem cell graft donor, collected from the stem cell graft. V gene TRBV10-2 combines with J gene TRBJ1-2; 12 nucleotides match TRBD1. This clonotype was sampled from a human donor who donated a stem cell graft to a child with acute lymphoblastic leukemia. The CDR3 spells CASGTGGSGYTF. Here the CDR3 DNA reads TGCGCCAGCGGGACAGGGGGCTCTGGCTACACCTTC.